Listed here are 23 T cell receptor beta chains from one sample, sequenced in a study of blood T cell repertoires in COVID-19. Libraries were prepared by immunoSEQ multiplex PCR; TCRdb keeps only in-frame clonotypes and omits some of them. In the table there are around 84,000 clones, around four fifths of which are singletons. The sample taken for sequencing was peripheral blood. The receptors stem from a man between 60 and 75 years old with COVID-19, enrolled during active disease.

The chain combines TRBV5-1 with TRBJ2-1; possibly TRBD2 for D (5 bases). Germline V lookup: CDR1 SGHRS, CDR2 YFSETQ. The V and J ends lost 1 base and 9 bases respectively, with 14 bases between them. The CDR3 is 14 amino acids. The DNA for the CDR3 is TGCGCCAGCAGCTTGATATCTGGGGAGAGTGAGCAGTTCTTC. Translation: CASSLISGESEQFF. Combining the CDR3 with reference TRBV5-1 and TRBJ2-1 gives the whole variable domain KAGVTQTPRYLIKTRGQQVTLSCSPISGHRSVSWYQQTPGQGLQFLFEYFSETQRNKGNFPGRFSGRQFSNSRSEMNVSTLELGDSALYLCASSLISGESEQFFGPGTRLTVL.

The chain couples TRBV4-1 to TRBJ2-3, with 16 positions matching TRBD2. V trimming: 2 bases; J trimming: 2 bases; junction bases outside the gene matches: 13. Germline loops: CDR1 MGHRA, CDR2 YSYEKL. This CDR3 region has 21 residues. CDR3: CASSQQQSGLAGGRVTDTQYF. As DNA, the CDR3 is TGCGCCAGCAGCCAACAGCAGTCGGGACTAGCGGGGGGGCGTGTCACAGATACGCAGTATTTT.

The CDR3 loop is CASSQVNRGDYTF. The CDR3 region has the DNA TGCGCCAGCAGCCAAGTCAACCGCGGGGACTACACCTTC. This chain connects TRBV4-1 to TRBJ1-2; unclear D gene. Germline CDR1 and CDR2: MGHRA and YSYEKL. The germline V and J ends were trimmed by 1 base and 10 bases, with 13 bases remaining between them. The CDR3 runs 13 residues.

V gene TRBV7-9 combines with J gene TRBJ2-7; D possibly corresponds to TRBD1 (6 bases). CDR1 and CDR2 (germline): SEHNR, FQNEAQ (reference sequence). Trimming shortened V by 2 bases and J by 3 bases, and 20 bases separated the two germline ends. This CDR3 spans 17 amino acids. Written as DNA, the CDR3 is TGTGCCAGCAGCTTAAGGGGGATCAATAGGGACGACTACGAGCAGTACTTC. Translation: CASSLRGINRDDYEQYF. The complete variable domain, with remaining parts taken from reference TRBV7-9 and TRBJ2-7, reads DTGVSQNPRHKITKRGQNVTFRCDPISEHNRLYWYRQTLGQGPEFLTYFQNEAQLEKSRLLSDRFSAERPKGSFSTLEIQRTEQGDSAMYLCASSLRGINRDDYEQYFGPGTRLTVT.

The chain recombines TRBV7-6 with TRBJ2-5; TRBD1 aligns across 7 bases. The CDR3 is 16 amino acids. V dropped 1 base and J dropped 4; count of bases not matched to a gene: 9. Germline CDR1 reads SGHVS; CDR2 reads FNYEAQ. CDR3 amino acids: CASSLDRGLRSETQYF. CDR3 bases: TGTGCCAGCAGCTTAGACAGGGGTTTGAGGTCAGAGACCCAGTACTTC.

This chain uses TRBV10-2 with TRBJ2-1; 12 bases match TRBD2. V dropped 6 bases and J dropped 3; count of bases not matched to a gene: 9. The CDR3 is 17 residues long. The germline CDR1 and CDR2 sequences are WSHSY and SAAADI. Written as DNA, the CDR3 is TGCGCCAGCAGGGAACCGGGACTAGCGGGCGGCTACAATGAGCAGTTCTTC. Its translation is CASREPGLAGGYNEQFF.

This clone was detected only once. The rearrangement links TRBV6-5 to TRBJ2-7; 7 bases fit TRBD1. Germline loops: CDR1 MNHEY, CDR2 SVGAGI. Trimming removed 2 bases from V and 0 bases from J; junction bases left unmatched: 4. This CDR3 has 15 residues. The CDR3 coding sequence is TGTGCCAGCAGTTACCGGGACAGCCCCTCCTACGAGCAGTACTTC. This gives the protein CASSYRDSPSYEQYF.

The gene calls are TRBV5-6 and TRBJ2-1, with TRBD2 matching 8 bases. Germline CDR1 SGHDT, CDR2 YYEEEE. Trimming took 4 bases from V and 2 from J; bases not matched to a gene: 5. This CDR3 region has 15 residues. The chain's CDR3 is CASSRGGGTYNEQFF. CDR3 sequence (DNA): TGTGCCAGCAGCCGGGGCGGGGGGACCTACAATGAGCAGTTCTTC.

The V call is TRBV11-3, the J call TRBJ2-2; 9 nucleotides agree with TRBD1. The CDR3 spans 14 residues. Looked up from germline, CDR1 is SGHNT and CDR2 is YENEEA. Trimming took 5 bases from V and 7 from J; bases not matched to a gene: 5. CDR3 nucleotides: TGTGCCAGCAGCGGGGACAGGGTTTTCGGGGAGCTGTTTTTT. This translates into CASSGDRVFGELFF.

The gene calls are TRBV2 and TRBJ1-5; TRBD1 aligns across 8 bases. This CDR3 comprises 16 residues. J gave up 1 base and V 4 bases, and 6 bases lay outside the gene matches. Germline loops: CDR1 SNHLY, CDR2 FYNNEI. CDR3 protein: CASSGRQGRSNQPQHF. The CDR3 DNA reads as TGTGCCAGCAGTGGCAGACAGGGGCGAAGCAATCAGCCCCAGCATTTT.

CDR3 DNA sequence: TGTGCCAGCAGTCCTGGACTAGGCAGTAATGAGCAGTTCTTC. Residues: CASSPGLGSNEQFF. The gene calls are TRBV9 and TRBJ2-1; 7 nucleotides align to TRBD2. CDR1 is SGDLS, CDR2 YYNGEE, per germline. The CDR3 loop spans 14 amino acids. The V and J ends lost 5 bases and 7 bases, in that order; junction bases with no gene match: 9.

V and J are TRBV7-2 and TRBJ2-1; 9 nucleotides agree with TRBD2. The germline CDR1 and CDR2 sequences are SGHTA and FQGNSA. The CDR3 consists of 15 residues. V was clipped by 4 bases and J by 2 bases; unmatched bases: 3. The CDR3 here is CASSSSGGTYNEQFF. CDR3 nucleotide sequence: TGTGCCAGCAGCTCGAGCGGGGGGACCTACAATGAGCAGTTCTTC.

The chain combines TRBV11-1 with TRBJ2-5; a weak D match, TRBD1 (5 bases). The CDR3 length is 13 residues. Germline-derived CDR1 and CDR2 are SGHAT and FQDESV (reference sequence). V was cut by 5 bases and J by 6 bases, with 13 bases left in between. The CDR3 here is CASSPGQIKTQYF. The DNA of the CDR3 is TGTGCCAGCAGCCCCGGACAAATAAAGACCCAGTACTTC.

J is TRBJ2-1 and V is TRBV7-9; 9 bases are shared with TRBD2. Germline assignment: CDR1 SEHNR and CDR2 FQNEAQ (reference sequence). This CDR3 contains 15 residues. Trimming removed 1 base from V and 7 bases from J; junction bases left unmatched: 5. The CDR3: CASSLVVAGVNEQFF. DNA of the CDR3: TGTGCCAGCAGCTTAGTTGTAGCGGGAGTAAATGAGCAGTTCTTC.

V and J are TRBV4-1 and TRBJ1-2; D is undetermined. V was cut by 2 bases and J by 0 bases, with 10 bases left in between. This CDR3 has 15 residues. Germline-derived CDR1 and CDR2 are MGHRA and YSYEKL. CDR3 nucleotides: TGCGCCAGCAGCCAATTTGAAAAGCCTAACTATGGCTACACCTTC. Amino acids: CASSQFEKPNYGYTF.

The V gene is TRBV27, the J gene TRBJ1-6; 8 bases map to TRBD1. Per germline, CDR1 MNHEY and CDR2 SMNVEV (reference sequence). This CDR3 spans 14 amino acids. Trimming at V came to 4 bases and at J to 9 bases, leaving 5 bases not matched to a gene. Written as DNA, the CDR3 is TGTGCCAGCAGTTCCGGACAGGGCCCTTCACCCCTCCACTTT. It specifies CASSSGQGPSPLHF.

This rearrangement joins TRBV10-3 to TRBJ2-7; D remains unclear. The CDR3 is made up of 12 amino acids. Trimming cost V 5 bases and J 4 bases, with 9 bases left between them. Germline CDR1 and CDR2: ENHRY and SYGVKD. CDR3 bases: TGTGCCATCAGTACTGACTTGTACGAGCAGTACTTC. Translation gives CAISTDLYEQYF.

In nucleotides, the CDR3 is TGTGCCAGTAACCGGGACAGAAACACAGATACGCAGTATTTT. Translating it yields CASNRDRNTDTQYF. V and J are TRBV19 and TRBJ2-3; 7 positions match TRBD1. The germline V gene has CDR1 LNHDA and CDR2 SQIVND (reference sequence). The CDR3 sequence is 14 residues long. V trimming: 7 bases; J trimming: 2 bases; junction bases outside the gene matches: 6.

The rearrangement joins TRBV7-8 to TRBJ2-1, with 7 nucleotides matching TRBD1. Germline lookup yields CDR1 SGHVS and CDR2 FQNEAQ. With 5 bases clipped from V and 2 bases from J, the junction kept 3 bases outside the gene matches. This CDR3 has 14 residues. CDR3 nucleotides: TGTGCCAGCAGCCCCGGGACAGCCTACAATGAGCAGTTCTTC. Protein product: CASSPGTAYNEQFF.

The chain employs TRBV3-1 (or the pseudogene TRBV3-2) and TRBJ2-1, with TRBD2 as a possible D gene (6 bases). The germline V gene has CDR1 LGHDT and CDR2 YNNKEL (reference sequence). With 2 bases removed from V and 4 bases from J, the gap between germline ends came to 12 bases. The CDR3 has 15 amino acids. The CDR3 reads CASSQRRAEYNEQFF. CDR3 DNA sequence: TGTGCCAGCAGCCAAAGGAGGGCAGAATACAATGAGCAGTTCTTC.

J is TRBJ2-1 and V is TRBV13; no definite D call. The V end lost 4 bases, the J end lost 10 bases, and 11 bases lay between the germline ends. The CDR3 runs 12 residues. Germline CDR1 reads PRHDT; CDR2 reads FYEKMQ (reference sequence). CDR3: CASSSDTVEQFF. The CDR3 DNA follows: TGTGCCAGCAGCTCAGATACCGTCGAGCAGTTCTTC.

This rearrangement joins TRBV29-1 to TRBJ1-2; D is unclear. The CDR3 covers 14 residues. Germline-derived CDR1 and CDR2 are SQVTM and ANQGSEA. Between the trimmed V and J ends, which lost 3 bases and 4 bases, there was a span of 15 bases. For the CDR3, the DNA is TGCAGCGTTGACGGTGGGCCGCCGATCTATGGCTACACCTTC. Amino acid sequence: CSVDGGPPIYGYTF.

In nucleotides, the CDR3 is TGTGCCAGCAGCTTTGACCGGGACAGGGGGACTGAAGCTTTCTTT. Residues: CASSFDRDRGTEAFF. The rearrangement joins TRBV4-2 to TRBJ1-1; 11 bases fit TRBD1. Germline-derived CDR1 and CDR2 are LGHNA and YNFKEQ. V shed 5 bases and J 5 bases; nucleotides not matched to a gene: 7. This CDR3 is 15 amino acids long.